Shown below are 22 T cell receptor beta chains from a single sample sequenced in a study of neurological immune-mediated disorders. Using its own MiXCR run on the 5' RACE reads, TCRdb lists one record per CDR3 protein. The table shows 25,000 to 35,000 distinct CDR3 sequences, with under 6.5% occurring only once. The sequenced material came from CD4+ T cells from blood. The receptors shown here come from a woman aged 50 to 65 in good health.

The chain is built from TRBV6-5 and TRBJ2-2; 8 bases are a match to TRBD2. V lost 0 bases, J lost 4 bases, and 10 bases stayed unmatched. CDR3 size: 18 residues. The germline V gene has CDR1 MNHEY and CDR2 SVGAGI. This chain's CDR3 is CASSYSEVAGGSTGELFF. CDR3 DNA sequence: TGTGCCAGCAGTTACTCGGAGGTGGCGGGAGGAAGCACCGGGGAGCTGTTTTTT.

At least ten counts were recorded for this clonotype. V and J are TRBV5-6 and TRBJ2-7; 9 nucleotides match TRBD2. This CDR3 region has 16 residues. Germline lookup yields CDR1 SGHDT and CDR2 YYEEEE. V dropped 4 bases and J dropped 5; count of bases not matched to a gene: 13. In DNA form, the CDR3 reads TGTGCCAGCAGCCCCTTCGGGGCGGGAGGGCCTAACGAGCAGTACTTC. This translates into CASSPFGAGGPNEQYF.

There are many counts of this clonotype. The chain is built from TRBV20-1 and TRBJ2-5; no firm D call. CDR1 and CDR2 from the germline V gene are DFQATT and SNEGSKA (reference sequence). The CDR3 is made up of 12 amino acids. V was clipped by 1 base and J by 8 bases, with 11 bases between them. As DNA, the CDR3 is TGCAGTGCTAGAGTTGATTCTAGAACCCAGTACTTC. It is translated as CSARVDSRTQYF.

In this sample, this clonotype turned up many times. This chain links TRBV5-1 with TRBJ1-1; no reliable D call. The CDR3 runs 13 residues. V was cut by 5 bases and J by 2 bases, with 10 bases left in between. The V gene's germline CDR1 is SGHRS and CDR2 YFSETQ. As DNA, the CDR3 is TGCGCCAGCAGTTCGGCCCAAAACACTGAAGCTTTCTTT. The encoded protein is CASSSAQNTEAFF. Supplemented by reference TRBV5-1 and TRBJ1-1, the full variable domain reads KAGVTQTPRYLIKTRGQQVTLSCSPISGHRSVSWYQQTPGQGLQFLFEYFSETQRNKGNFPGRFSGRQFSNSRSEMNVSTLELGDSALYLCASSSAQNTEAFFGQGTRLTVV.

This clonotype was seen ten or more times. V gene TRBV6-2 or TRBV6-3 combines with J gene TRBJ2-6; no clear D gene. This CDR3 is built from 15 residues. Trimming took 6 bases from V and 0 from J, leaving 9 bases between them. Germline lookup yields CDR1 MNHEY and CDR2 SVGEGT. The CDR3 spells CASRRSGSGANVLTF. In DNA, the CDR3 is TGTGCCAGCAGAAGGTCCGGCTCTGGGGCCAACGTCCTGACTTTC.

Ten or more counts support this clonotype. The V call is TRBV5-6, the J call TRBJ2-5; no firm D call. The length of the CDR3 is 13 residues. V gave up 4 bases and J gave up 5 bases, with 12 bases separating them. The germline gives CDR1 SGHDT, CDR2 YYEEEE. The CDR3 loop reads CASSGATPETQYF. CDR3 nucleotide sequence: TGTGCCAGCAGCGGAGCGACACCGGAGACCCAGTACTTC.

At least ten counts were recorded for this clonotype. In nucleotides, the CDR3 is TGTGCCAGCAGTCCCAACCCCGGACAGGGTAACACCGGGGAGCTGTTTTTT. This gives the protein CASSPNPGQGNTGELFF. The genes are TRBV28 and TRBJ2-2, with 8 bases aligning to TRBD1. The CDR3 length is 17 residues. J was trimmed by 2 bases and V by 5 bases; bases with no gene match: 10. CDR1 MDHEN and CDR2 SYDVKM come from the germline V gene.

This clonotype was counted many times. Written as DNA, the CDR3 is TGTGCCAGCACCCTACGGGGGAGCTCTGGAAACACCATATATTTT. Its translation: CASTLRGSSGNTIYF. The rearrangement links TRBV28 to TRBJ1-3, with TRBD1 as a possible D gene (5 bases). The CDR3 length is 15 residues. V lost 7 bases and J lost 0, with 13 bases in between. Germline V CDR1 and CDR2: MDHEN, SYDVKM.

The sample holds many counts of this clonotype. The genes are TRBV7-2 and TRBJ1-6, with D perhaps matching TRBD1 (5 bases). The V gene's germline CDR1 is SGHTA and CDR2 FQGNSA. The CDR3 loop spans 13 amino acids. The V gene lost 0 bases and the J gene lost 13 bases, with 10 bases spanning the gap. CDR3 bases: TGTGCCAGCAGCTTAGCCGAAAGGGGTCCCCTCCACTTT. It translates to CASSLAERGPLHF.

This clonotype occurred many times. The chain combines TRBV10-3 with TRBJ2-5; D remains ambiguous. Germline CDR1 and CDR2: ENHRY and SYGVKD. Between the trimmed V and J ends, which lost 4 bases and 1 base, there was a span of 7 bases. The CDR3 has 13 residues. CDR3 amino acids: CAISGWIQETQYF. For the CDR3, the DNA is TGTGCCATCAGTGGGTGGATCCAAGAGACCCAGTACTTC.

The chain uses TRBV4-1 and TRBJ1-6; the match to TRBD1 covers 8 bases. Unmatched junction bases numbered 10, after V lost 1 base and J lost 8 bases. CDR1 is MGHRA, CDR2 YSYEKL, per germline. The CDR3 is 17 residues long. CDR3 in amino acids: CASSQGPQGARDSPLHF. CDR3 sequence (DNA): TGCGCCAGCAGCCAAGGACCGCAGGGGGCGCGGGATTCACCCCTCCACTTT.

This clonotype showed up many times. This chain connects TRBV3-1 to TRBJ2-7; D not certain. The V and J ends lost 1 base and 7 bases respectively, with 14 bases between them. The CDR3 length is 14 residues. Germline CDR1 LGHDT, CDR2 YNNKEL (reference sequence). CDR3 bases: TGTGCCAGCAGCCAAGGGTTAGCAGCGAGGGAGCAGTACTTC. Its protein product is CASSQGLAAREQYF.

Many counts were recorded for this clonotype. The chain is built from TRBV12-3 or TRBV12-4 and TRBJ1-4; maybe TRBD1 (5 bases). V lost 6 bases and J lost 10, with 12 bases in between. The CDR3 sequence is 12 residues long. The CDR3 DNA reads TGTGCCAGCAGCCAAGCGCAGGGAAAACTGTTTTTT. This encodes CASSQAQGKLFF.

In its sample, this clonotype was seen many times. J is TRBJ1-4 and V is TRBV18; tentatively, D is TRBD1 (5 bases). The V gene's germline CDR1 is KGHSH and CDR2 LQKENI. With 1 base removed from V and 0 bases from J, the gap between germline ends came to 9 bases. CDR3 length equals 16 residues. CDR3 residues: CASSPRDPATNEKLFF. CDR3 DNA sequence: TGTGCCAGCTCACCACGGGACCCGGCAACTAATGAAAAACTGTTTTTT. The complete variable domain, with remaining parts taken from reference TRBV18 and TRBJ1-4, reads NAGVMQNPRHLVRRRGQEARLRCSPMKGHSHVYWYRQLPEEGLKFMVYLQKENIIDESGMPKERFSAEFPKEGPSILRIQQVVRGDSAAYFCASSPRDPATNEKLFFGSGTQLSVL.

The table lists this clonotype with many counts. V gene TRBV28 combines with J gene TRBJ2-4; 7 bases are a match to TRBD2. CDR1 MDHEN and CDR2 SYDVKM come from the germline V gene. The ends lost 11 bases at V and 7 bases at J; junction bases unmatched: 11. This CDR3 comprises 13 residues. The CDR3 loop reads CAGGGGDSNIQYF. The CDR3 DNA is TGTGCCGGAGGTGGGGGGGATTCGAACATTCAGTACTTC.

This clonotype was seen ten or more times. Here the CDR3 reads CSVGGADVLTF. CDR3 sequence (DNA): TGCAGCGTTGGAGGGGCAGACGTCCTGACTTTC. The chain recombines TRBV29-1 with TRBJ2-6, with D perhaps TRBD1 or TRBD2 (5 bases each). Trimming removed 4 bases from V and 11 bases from J, with 9 bases in between. CDR3 size: 11 residues. CDR1 and CDR2 (germline): SQVTM, ANQGSEA. The full variable domain, rest sourced from reference TRBV29-1 and TRBJ2-6, is SAVISQKPSRDICQRGTSLTIQCQVDSQVTMMFWYRQQPGQSLTLIATANQGSEATYESGFVIDKFPISRPNLTFSTLTVSNMSPEDSSIYLCSVGGADVLTFGAGSRLTVL.

This clonotype was recorded many times. The chain has TRBV29-1 and TRBJ1-2, with TRBD1 as a possible D gene (5 bases). V was pared by 5 bases and J by 5 bases, with 12 bases between. Per the germline V gene, CDR1 is SQVTM and CDR2 is ANQGSEA. The CDR3 contains 12 residues. The CDR3 here is CSVWGGEYGYTF. DNA for the CDR3: TGCAGCGTTTGGGGGGGGGAGTATGGCTACACCTTC.

This clonotype was seen repeatedly, ten times or more. The chain couples TRBV7-2 to TRBJ2-3; D is perhaps TRBD1 (5 bases). This CDR3 has 14 amino acids. Per the germline V gene, CDR1 is SGHTA and CDR2 is FQGNSA. The germline V and J ends were trimmed by 6 bases and 6 bases, with 16 bases remaining between them. The DNA for the CDR3 is TGTGCCAGCAGACTTAACACAGGACCCGATACGCAGTATTTT. Encoded protein: CASRLNTGPDTQYF. Filled out from reference TRBV7-2 and TRBJ2-3, the complete variable domain reads GAGVSQSPSNKVTEKGKDVELRCDPISGHTALYWYRQSLGQGLEFLIYFQGNSAPDKSGLPSDRFSAERTGGSVSTLTIQRTQQEDSAVYLCASRLNTGPDTQYFGPGTRLTVL.

This clonotype has a count of ten or more. The rearrangement uses TRBV25-1 and TRBJ1-3; D is undetermined. The ends were cut back, 6 bases at V and 6 bases at J, with 9 bases in the middle. The CDR3 is made up of 12 amino acids. Germline V gene lookup returns CDR1 MGHDK and CDR2 SYGVNS. CDR3 in DNA: TGTGCCAGCAGGTCCGGGCAAAACACCATATATTTT. Encoded protein: CASRSGQNTIYF.

Many counts were recorded for this clonotype. The chain couples TRBV2 to TRBJ1-5; TRBD1 aligns across 9 bases. Unmatched junction bases numbered 7, after V lost 6 bases and J lost 4 bases. The CDR3 covers 15 residues. CDR1 and CDR2 (germline): SNHLY, FYNNEI. Written as DNA, the CDR3 is TGTGCCAGCAGGGCCGGGACAGGGCAAAATCAGCCCCAGCATTTT. It yields the protein CASRAGTGQNQPQHF.

This clonotype was detected many times. The V call is TRBV4-1, the J call TRBJ2-7; TRBD1 is a possible D gene (6 bases). The V gene lost 4 bases and the J gene lost 0 bases, with 13 bases spanning the gap. The CDR3 totals 15 residues. Germline-derived CDR1 and CDR2 are MGHRA and YSYEKL. The CDR3 region has the DNA TGCGCCAGCAGCCCGGTACCGGACAGCTCCTACGAGCAGTACTTC. Its protein is CASSPVPDSSYEQYF.

This clonotype was recorded at least ten times. V gene TRBV29-1 combines with J gene TRBJ1-1, with a weak D call TRBD1 (6 bases). V lost 4 bases, J lost 8 bases, and 11 bases lay in between. Germline V lookup: CDR1 SQVTM, CDR2 ANQGSEA. This CDR3 is built from 11 residues. CDR3 in DNA: TGCAGCGTTGCGGGGACATCCGAAGCTTTCTTT. Translation: CSVAGTSEAFF.